A single sample gave rise to the 20 T cell receptor beta chains below, sequenced in a study of T-cell memory formation after mild COVID-19. One entry per CDR3 protein results from TCRdb running MiXCR on the 5' RACE reads. In the table there are over 450,000 distinct CDR3 sequences, 20% of which are singletons. The source material was PBMCs or a T cell subset sorted from them (not recorded which). The receptors shown here come from an adult woman who had mild COVID-19 (a few samples of this study predate the infection). Cell type and time point are not known.

This chain links TRBV2 with TRBJ2-7; 8 bases are a match to TRBD2. V lost 6 bases and J lost 0; bases outside the gene matches: 13. Per the germline V gene, CDR1 is SNHLY and CDR2 is FYNNEI. The CDR3 covers 17 residues. The CDR3 nucleotides read TGTGCCAGCAGAAAAGGAGCGCTGGCGGGAGGCTCCTACGAGCAGTACTTC. It is translated as CASRKGALAGGSYEQYF. Filled out from reference TRBV2 and TRBJ2-7, the complete variable domain reads EPEVTQTPSHQVTQMGQEVILRCVPISNHLYFYWYRQILGQKVEFLVSFYNNEISEKSEIFDDQFSVERPDGSNFTLKIRSTKLEDSAMYFCASRKGALAGGSYEQYFGPGTRLTVT.

Worth noting for this clonotype: A read error may produce the germline difference seen at one junction end. The CDR3 here is CASSLTQGRYEQYF. In nucleotides, the CDR3 is TGTGCCAGCAGCCTAACACAGGGGAGGTACGAGCAGTACTTC. This chain links TRBV7-3 with TRBJ2-7; TRBD1 is a possible D gene (7 bases). The CDR3 loop spans 14 amino acids. In germline, CDR1 is SGHTA, CDR2 FQGTGA.

The rearrangement joins TRBV5-1 to TRBJ2-3, with 10 positions matching TRBD2. Germline V lookup: CDR1 SGHRS, CDR2 YFSETQ. The V and J ends lost 2 bases and 0 bases, in that order; junction bases with no gene match: 9. The CDR3 is 18 amino acids. As DNA, the CDR3 is TGCGCCAGCAGCTTATGGTTTAGCGGGGGGCCGAGCACAGATACGCAGTATTTT. Translating gives CASSLWFSGGPSTDTQYF.

The chain couples TRBV6-5 to TRBJ2-2, with a possible D match to TRBD2 (5 bases). The CDR3 is 15 amino acids. Trimming cost V 0 bases and J 4 bases, with 9 bases left between them. Germline V lookup: CDR1 MNHEY, CDR2 SVGAGI. The CDR3 spells CASSYSGVGTGELFF. As DNA, the CDR3 is TGTGCCAGCAGTTACTCCGGGGTGGGCACCGGGGAGCTGTTTTTT.

The table lists this clonotype with many counts. The chain recombines TRBV29-1 with TRBJ2-1; 7 bases are shared with TRBD1. J was trimmed by 0 bases and V by 6 bases; bases with no gene match: 11. The CDR3 totals 16 residues. Germline V gene lookup returns CDR1 SQVTM and CDR2 ANQGSEA. CDR3 sequence (DNA): TGCAGCGTACTCCGACAGGGCGTGTCCTCCTACAATGAGCAGTTCTTC. Translated: CSVLRQGVSSYNEQFF.

This clonotype was counted ten times or more. The genes are TRBV12-3 or TRBV12-4 and TRBJ1-1, with 7 bases aligning to TRBD1. The length of the CDR3 is 14 residues. V lost 7 bases, J lost 0 bases, and 5 bases stayed unmatched. CDR3 amino acids: CASTYDRVNTEAFF. The CDR3 DNA follows: TGTGCCAGCACCTACGACAGGGTGAACACTGAAGCTTTCTTT.

This chain uses TRBV15 with TRBJ1-1; D is undetermined. The germline gives CDR1 LNHNV, CDR2 YYDKDF (reference sequence). Trimming removed 1 base at V and 0 bases at J, with 6 bases between. CDR3 size: 14 residues. In DNA form, the CDR3 reads TGTGCCACCAGCAGAGCCCCATTGAACACTGAAGCTTTCTTT. Protein product: CATSRAPLNTEAFF.

This clonotype appeared a few times. The chain combines TRBV12-3 or TRBV12-4 with TRBJ1-5, with 12 bases identical to TRBD1. V lost 6 bases, J lost 4 bases, and 7 bases stayed unmatched. The CDR3 extends over 16 amino acids. CDR3 residues: CASSPPGQGANQPQHF. In DNA, the CDR3 is TGTGCCAGCAGCCCTCCGGGACAGGGGGCAAATCAGCCCCAGCATTTT.

This clonotype showed up just a few times. The CDR3 sequence is CASSQEERGEETQYF. Here the CDR3 DNA reads TGTGCCAGCAGCCAAGAGGAGCGGGGAGAAGAGACCCAGTACTTC. This chain uses TRBV4-2 with TRBJ2-5, with TRBD2 matching 7 bases. Germline assignment: CDR1 LGHNA and CDR2 YNFKEQ. The CDR3 totals 15 residues. Trimming took 0 bases from V and 3 from J; bases not matched to a gene: 4.

The chain combines TRBV11-2 with TRBJ1-4; no reliable D call. CDR1 is SGHAT, CDR2 FQNNGV, per germline. V lost 5 bases, J lost 0 bases, and 16 bases lay in between. This CDR3 is 17 amino acids long. The chain's CDR3 is CASSIYGFLATNEKLFF. CDR3 sequence (DNA): TGTGCCAGCAGCATATACGGATTCCTTGCAACTAATGAAAAACTGTTTTTT.

This clonotype occurred a few times. The chain uses TRBV4-3 and TRBJ2-1, with 11 bases fitting TRBD2. Germline CDR1 reads LGHNA; CDR2 reads YSLEER. The J segment lost 8 bases and the V segment lost 4 bases, leaving 13 bases of the junction unmatched. The CDR3 is made up of 17 amino acids. The CDR3 reads CASSLLAGGSYKDEQFF. In DNA form, the CDR3 reads TGCGCCAGCAGCCTATTAGCGGGAGGGTCCTACAAGGATGAGCAGTTCTTC.

This chain uses TRBV13 with TRBJ2-1; 12 bases agree with TRBD2. The V gene's germline CDR1 is PRHDT and CDR2 FYEKMQ (reference sequence). The CDR3 runs 16 residues. Trimming at V came to 5 bases and at J to 8 bases, leaving 10 bases not matched to a gene. CDR3 sequence (DNA): TGTGCCAGCAGCGCCCTAGCGGGAGGGCCGGGCCATGAGCAGTTCTTC. Its protein is CASSALAGGPGHEQFF.

This clonotype was counted between two and nine times. This chain joins TRBV5-5 and TRBJ2-5, with 7 bases lining up with TRBD1. The CDR3 spans 16 residues. The germline V gene encodes CDR1 SGHKS and CDR2 YYEKEE (reference sequence). J lost 0 bases, V lost 5 bases, and 10 bases had no gene match. Here the CDR3 reads CASRNRGWGYQETQYF. CDR3 DNA: TGTGCCAGCAGAAACAGGGGCTGGGGGTACCAAGAGACCCAGTACTTC.

This clonotype turned up a few times. The V and J genes are TRBV12-3 or TRBV12-4 and TRBJ2-7; D is unclear. Trimming removed 5 bases from V and 4 bases from J, with 18 bases in between. The CDR3 runs to 15 residues. The CDR3 nucleotides read TGTGCCAGCAGTCGTCGGCAAACGGACGGATACGAGCAGTACTTC. Its translation is CASSRRQTDGYEQYF.

The chain has TRBV7-2 and TRBJ1-6; 10 bases match TRBD1. Losses at the gene ends were 5 bases for V and 8 bases for J; bases not matched to a gene: 3. The CDR3 contains 14 residues. From germline, CDR1 is SGHTA and CDR2 FQGNSA. CDR3 DNA sequence: TGTGCCAGCAGCCTGGGACAGGGGCATTCACCCCTCCACTTT. Its protein is CASSLGQGHSPLHF.

The chain has TRBV11-2 and TRBJ1-5; no reliable D call. The germline CDR1 and CDR2 sequences are SGHAT and FQNNGV. V was clipped by 2 bases and J by 2 bases, with 10 bases between them. The CDR3 runs to 15 residues. CDR3 residues: CASSLSSGRNQPQHF. The DNA of the CDR3 is TGTGCCAGCAGCTTATCCTCTGGGCGCAATCAGCCCCAGCATTTT. The full variable domain, rest sourced from reference TRBV11-2 and TRBJ1-5, is EAGVAQSPRYKIIEKRQSVAFWCNPISGHATLYWYQQILGQGPKLLIQFQNNGVVDDSQLPKDRFSAERLKGVDSTLKIQPAKLEDSAVYLCASSLSSGRNQPQHFGDGTRLSIL.

In its sample, this clonotype was seen a few times. The chain links TRBV6-1 to TRBJ1-5; tentative D call: TRBD1 (5 bases). V shed 2 bases and J shed 0 bases, with 11 bases lying between them. Germline V lookup: CDR1 MNHNS, CDR2 SASEGT. The CDR3 loop spans 16 amino acids. CDR3 loop: CASSEFGGDSNQPQHF. The CDR3 DNA is TGTGCCAGCAGTGAATTTGGGGGGGATAGCAATCAGCCCCAGCATTTT.

The chain employs TRBV12-3 or TRBV12-4 and TRBJ2-2; 7 bases map to TRBD1. The CDR3 consists of 15 residues. J lost 1 base, V lost 7 bases, and 6 bases had no gene match. The CDR3 here is CASNSRQGNTGELFF. The CDR3 DNA reads TGTGCCAGCAACTCACGACAGGGGAACACCGGGGAGCTGTTTTTT.

The chain combines TRBV9 with TRBJ1-2; no definite D call. Germline CDR1 reads SGDLS; CDR2 reads YYNGEE. Between the trimmed V and J ends, which lost 0 bases and 0 bases, there was a span of 9 bases. The CDR3 spans 15 residues. CDR3 residues: CASSVGLAANYGYTF. In nucleotides, the CDR3 is TGTGCCAGCAGCGTAGGGTTGGCAGCTAACTATGGCTACACCTTC.

This clonotype was counted between two and nine times. This rearrangement joins TRBV4-2 to TRBJ2-1; weak D call: TRBD1 (6 bases). V lost 1 base and J 0 bases, leaving 13 bases between the germline ends. CDR1 is LGHNA and CDR2 is YNFKEQ in the germline V gene. There are 17 residues in the CDR3. The CDR3 protein is CASSQGGPESSYNEQFF. In DNA, the CDR3 is TGTGCCAGCAGCCAAGGGGGGCCAGAGAGCTCCTACAATGAGCAGTTCTTC.